The sequence of this TCR beta chain was determined in a study of pediatric ulcerative colitis. Clones were sequenced by immunoSEQ multiplex PCR, and TCRdb holds only the in-frame ones, with some missing. Of around 18,000 clones in the sample, roughly four fifths were seen once. One to two pinch biopsies were taken from the rectum during colonoscopy. The sample taken for sequencing was gut tissue. The sequence was collected from a boy aged 5-17 years with moderate ulcerative colitis.

Written as DNA, the CDR3 is TGTGCCAGCAGCGTAGCCCCAGCGGCCTCCTACAATGAGCAGTTCTTC. Protein: CASSVAPAASYNEQFF. The rearrangement links TRBV9 to TRBJ2-1, with D tentatively TRBD2 (5 bases). CDR3 length equals 16 residues. Germline V CDR1 and CDR2: SGDLS, YYNGEE. The V gene lost 0 bases and the J gene lost 0 bases, with 10 bases spanning the gap.